The 31 T cell receptor beta chains presented below share a single source sample, sequenced in a study of spatial heterogeneity in lung cancer. Described time point: sample taken at primary tumor resection. Extraction of whole RNA from tumor, nontumor lung or frozen PBMC preceded unsorted sequencing. TCRdb called the 5' RACE reads again in MiXCR, with one record for every CDR3 protein. The sample lists about 17,000 distinct CDR3 sequences, about a fifth occurring once. The sequencing used PBMCs, collected at surgery. These receptors came from a female donor with early-stage non-small cell lung cancer.

V is TRBV7-8 and J is TRBJ2-3, with D unresolved. The CDR3 has 15 residues. The ends were cut back, 8 bases at V and 0 bases at J, with 15 bases in the middle. Germline loops: CDR1 SGHVS, CDR2 FQNEAQ. The CDR3 DNA follows: TGTGCCAGCGCAGCTTTAGTCTCTAGCACAGATACGCAGTATTTT. It is translated as CASAALVSSTDTQYF.

This clonotype was observed at least ten times. The rearrangement links TRBV2 to TRBJ2-2, with 7 nucleotides matching TRBD2. V lost 7 bases to trimming and J lost 7 bases; unmatched junction nucleotides: 9. The CDR3 totals 14 residues. The germline gives CDR1 SNHLY, CDR2 FYNNEI. CDR3 nucleotides: TGTGCCAGCACCGCACTCACTAGCGTCGGGGAGCTGTTTTTT. It translates to CASTALTSVGELFF.

This clonotype is deemed medium-sized. The rearrangement uses TRBV6-2 or TRBV6-3 and TRBJ2-2; D may be TRBD1 or TRBD2 (5 bases each). Per the germline V gene, CDR1 is MNHEY and CDR2 is SVGEGT. The CDR3 is 16 amino acids. V lost 2 bases and J lost 1, with 11 bases in between. CDR3 sequence: CASSYLGPKNTGELFF. The CDR3 coding sequence is TGTGCCAGCAGTTACCTGGGACCGAAGAACACCGGGGAGCTGTTTTTT.

This clonotype has ten or more counts. This chain joins TRBV12-3 or TRBV12-4 and TRBJ2-4; D is unresolved. Deletions cut 4 bases from V and 3 bases from J, with 4 bases between. The CDR3 consists of 12 residues. CDR3 sequence: CASSYSKNIQYF. The CDR3 DNA reads as TGTGCCAGCAGTTACAGCAAAAACATTCAGTACTTC.

This clonotype has at least ten counts. The rearrangement links TRBV23-1 to TRBJ2-7; tentative D call: TRBD2 (5 bases). TRBV23-1 is identified as an open reading frame with a role that is uncertain. CDR3 length: 13 amino acids. Between the trimmed V and J ends, which lost 2 bases and 2 bases, there was a span of 7 bases. The CDR3: CASSQPGTYEQYF. CDR3 DNA: TGCGCCAGCAGTCAACCCGGGACCTACGAGCAGTACTTC.

This sequence joins TRBV20-1 and TRBJ2-7, with TRBD1 as a possible D gene (7 bases). Germline loops: CDR1 DFQATT, CDR2 SNEGSKA (reference sequence). The CDR3 runs to 15 residues. Trimming cost V 5 bases and J 2 bases, with 19 bases left between them. This chain's CDR3 is CSADLPAGGTYEQYF. CDR3 DNA sequence: TGCAGTGCTGACCTCCCGGCAGGGGGGACCTACGAGCAGTACTTC.

This clonotype has only one observation. V usage is TRBV5-4 and J usage is TRBJ1-6, with D maybe TRBD1 (6 bases). CDR3 length: 16 residues. V was shortened by 4 bases and J by 8 bases, with 19 bases between the two germline ends. Germline loops: CDR1 SGHNT, CDR2 YYREEE (reference sequence). The CDR3 DNA is TGTGCCAGCAGCGCAGCCTCTACAGGGATCGATTCACCCCTCCACTTT. It encodes CASSAASTGIDSPLHF.

The V gene is TRBV5-1, the J gene TRBJ1-2, with D tentatively TRBD1 (6 bases). Germline V gene lookup returns CDR1 SGHRS and CDR2 YFSETQ. The V and J ends lost 4 bases and 4 bases respectively, with 17 bases between them. The CDR3 has 15 residues. The CDR3 DNA reads TGCGCCAGCAGCAGGGGACAACCTCTCGCCTATGGCTACACCTTC. It encodes CASSRGQPLAYGYTF.

CDR3 coding DNA: TGTGCCAGCAGTTTGGCGGCCTACAATGAGCAGTTCTTC. Protein: CASSLAAYNEQFF. The gene calls are TRBV27 and TRBJ2-1; D ambiguous. Germline assignment: CDR1 MNHEY and CDR2 SMNVEV (reference sequence). This CDR3 has 13 amino acids. V was pared by 3 bases and J by 2 bases, with 5 bases between.

The rearrangement uses TRBV7-2 and TRBJ1-5; D gene ambiguous. V lost 1 base, J lost 0 bases, and 7 bases lay in between. CDR3 length equals 15 residues. Germline V lookup: CDR1 SGHTA, CDR2 FQGNSA. The CDR3 DNA sequence: TGTGCCAGCAGCTTAGGGCGGTATAGCAATCAGCCCCAGCATTTT. As protein: CASSLGRYSNQPQHF.

This clonotype was observed many times. V gene TRBV6-5 combines with J gene TRBJ2-6; 7 positions match TRBD1. CDR3 length equals 17 residues. The germline gives CDR1 MNHEY, CDR2 SVGAGI. The junction had 8 bases not matched to a gene; V was cut back by 6 bases and J by 0 bases. The CDR3 nucleotides read TGTGCCAGCAGACTCTCCGGGACAGCCTCTGGGGCCAACGTCCTGACTTTC. Residues: CASRLSGTASGANVLTF.

Ten or more counts support this clonotype. The chain recombines TRBV7-9 with TRBJ1-6, with 7 bases aligning to TRBD1. V shed 6 bases, J shed 5 bases, and the junction held 7 bases outside the gene matches. Germline CDR1 is SEHNR and CDR2 is FQNEAQ (reference sequence). There are 15 residues in the CDR3. CDR3 protein: CASRPRDSHNSPLHF. CDR3 nucleotide sequence: TGTGCCAGCAGGCCACGGGACAGCCATAATTCACCCCTCCACTTT.

By share, this clonotype counts as medium-sized. The rearrangement uses TRBV2 and TRBJ2-1; 9 bases map to TRBD2. V lost 6 bases and J lost 9; bases outside the gene matches: 6. Per germline, CDR1 SNHLY and CDR2 FYNNEI. CDR3 length: 13 amino acids. CDR3 amino acids: CASSRTSVGEQFF. The DNA of the CDR3 is TGTGCCAGCAGCCGGACTAGCGTAGGTGAGCAGTTCTTC. The complete variable domain, with remaining parts taken from reference TRBV2 and TRBJ2-1, reads EPEVTQTPSHQVTQMGQEVILRCVPISNHLYFYWYRQILGQKVEFLVSFYNNEISEKSEIFDDQFSVERPDGSNFTLKIRSTKLEDSAMYFCASSRTSVGEQFFGPGTRLTVL.

This clonotype was counted only a few times. The chain recombines TRBV11-2 with TRBJ2-1; D is perhaps TRBD1 or TRBD2 (5 bases each). Trimming removed 0 bases from V and 13 bases from J, with 22 bases in between. This CDR3 comprises 16 residues. From germline, CDR1 is SGHAT and CDR2 FQNNGV. The CDR3 spells CASSLDHTARGNGQFF. The CDR3 nucleotides are TGTGCCAGCAGCTTAGATCATACCGCCCGGGGCAATGGACAGTTCTTC.

This clonotype was seen ten or more times. CDR3: CATSLRHGETQYF. The CDR3 nucleotides read TGTGCCACCAGCTTGCGACACGGAGAGACCCAGTACTTC. This chain joins TRBV15 and TRBJ2-5; D is uncertain. The germline V and J ends were trimmed by 5 bases and 4 bases, with 11 bases remaining between them. Germline V gives CDR1 LNHNV, CDR2 YYDKDF (reference sequence). The CDR3 extends over 13 amino acids.

There are a few counts of this clonotype. This chain links TRBV6-6 with TRBJ1-1; unclear D gene. The CDR3 contains 13 residues. Germline V CDR1 and CDR2: MNHNY, SVGAGI (reference sequence). The ends were cut back, 5 bases at V and 2 bases at J, with 9 bases in the middle. The CDR3 loop reads CASSLWGNTEAFF. CDR3 nucleotides: TGTGCCAGCAGTCTATGGGGTAACACTGAAGCTTTCTTT.

The V call is TRBV10-3, the J call TRBJ2-5, with D possibly matching TRBD2 (5 bases). Trimming removed 2 bases from V and 6 bases from J, with 13 bases in between. CDR3 length: 14 residues. CDR1 and CDR2 (germline): ENHRY, SYGVKD. CDR3 bases: TGTGCCATCAGTGAGGGTCTTGGAGGTCAGACCCAGTACTTC. Its protein product is CAISEGLGGQTQYF.

The chain links TRBV6-2 or TRBV6-3 to TRBJ2-7; D assignment may be TRBD1 or TRBD2 (5 bases each). Per germline, CDR1 MNHEY and CDR2 SVGEGT. V was pared by 9 bases and J by 7 bases, with 19 bases between. The CDR3 consists of 13 residues. CDR3: CASAGDPWREQYV. As DNA, the CDR3 is TGTGCCAGTGCCGGGGACCCTTGGAGAGAGCAGTACGTC.

The V call is TRBV6-2 or TRBV6-3, the J call TRBJ2-3; no clear D. Per germline, CDR1 MNHEY and CDR2 SVGEGT. The CDR3 runs to 15 residues. Trimming took 2 bases from V and 2 from J, leaving 11 bases between them. CDR3 loop: CASSYNYRNTDTQYF. CDR3 bases: TGTGCCAGCAGTTACAACTACCGCAACACAGATACGCAGTATTTT.

The V gene is TRBV20-1, the J gene TRBJ2-3; possibly TRBD2 for D (6 bases). Between the trimmed V and J ends, which lost 5 bases and 6 bases, there was a span of 18 bases. The CDR3 consists of 14 residues. CDR1 is DFQATT, CDR2 SNEGSKA, per germline (reference sequence). CDR3 sequence (DNA): TGCAGTGCTCCCCCTGCGGGCCGGGGGGATACGCAGTATTTT. Translating gives CSAPPAGRGDTQYF.

A remark on this clonotype: A read error may explain this, as a much larger clone is one base away. The CDR3 region is CASSQEDRLHETQYF. In DNA form, the CDR3 reads TGTGCCAGCAGCCAAGAAGACAGGCTCCATGAGACCCAGTACTTC. V usage is TRBV4-2 and J usage is TRBJ2-5; the D gene is possibly TRBD1 (6 bases). This CDR3 spans 15 amino acids. Germline V gene data show CDR1 as LGHNA and CDR2 as YNFKEQ. Trimming took off 0 bases at V and 5 bases at J, with 13 bases between the two ends.

This clonotype showed up many times. V gene TRBV5-1 combines with J gene TRBJ1-1; D perhaps matches TRBD1 (6 bases). Germline V gives CDR1 SGHRS, CDR2 YFSETQ. Trimming took 4 bases from V and 4 from J, leaving 14 bases between them. The CDR3 totals 14 residues. The CDR3 loop is CASSPQGMSTEAFF. The CDR3 nucleotides read TGCGCCAGCAGCCCACAGGGTATGAGCACTGAAGCTTTCTTT.

The chain uses TRBV7-6 and TRBJ2-1; TRBD1 aligns across 9 bases. The CDR3 extends over 15 amino acids. The ends lost 5 bases at V and 6 bases at J; junction bases unmatched: 8. CDR1 and CDR2 from the germline V gene are SGHVS and FNYEAQ. The CDR3 nucleotides are TGTGCCAGCAGCCCCGACAGGGGGTTGGGCAATGAGCAGTTCTTC. Its protein product is CASSPDRGLGNEQFF.

Sample share makes this clonotype medium-sized. The chain couples TRBV19 to TRBJ2-1, with D tentatively TRBD1 or TRBD2 (5 bases each). V was shortened by 0 bases and J by 8 bases, with 14 bases between the two germline ends. In germline, CDR1 is LNHDA, CDR2 SQIVND (reference sequence). This CDR3 spans 15 amino acids. In DNA, the CDR3 is TGTGCCAGTAGTATAGATCAGGGACCTGGCGATGAGCAGTTCTTC. It is translated as CASSIDQGPGDEQFF.

This clonotype has just a few counts. V and J are TRBV4-3 and TRBJ2-3; 7 bases align to TRBD2. The CDR3 consists of 14 residues. Germline V gene lookup returns CDR1 LGHNA and CDR2 YSLEER. V trimming: 0 bases; J trimming: 4 bases; junction bases outside the gene matches: 1. CDR3 DNA: TGCGCCAGCAGCCAAGATGGGGGGGCAGATACGCAGTATTTT. Its translation is CASSQDGGADTQYF.

This clonotype is medium-sized in the sample. This sequence joins TRBV10-2 and TRBJ2-2, with 13 bases fitting TRBD2. Germline CDR1 and CDR2: WSHSY and SAAADI. Trimming cost V 4 bases and J 5 bases; bases outside gene matches: 4. This CDR3 has 16 amino acids. DNA of the CDR3: TGCGCCAGCAGTGCTGGGACTAGCGGGATAACCGGGGAGCTGTTTTTT. Its protein product is CASSAGTSGITGELFF.

The chain links TRBV5-6 to TRBJ1-4; the match to TRBD1 covers 8 bases. The CDR3 consists of 14 residues. Germline trimming cut 4 bases from V and 6 bases from J; bases unmatched to any gene: 5. From germline, CDR1 is SGHDT and CDR2 YYEEEE. The CDR3 nucleotides read TGTGCCAGCAGCCCAGGGACAGGCTATGAAAAACTGTTTTTT. Translation gives CASSPGTGYEKLFF.

This clonotype was recorded many times. One end of the junction varies from germline; a read error may be responsible. This chain joins TRBV18 and TRBJ1-2; 7 bases align to TRBD1. This CDR3 has 13 residues. CDR1 and CDR2 from the germline V gene are KGHSH and LQKENI. Here the CDR3 reads CASSPQGIYGYTF. The DNA of the CDR3 is TGTGCCAGCTCTCCACAGGGGATCTATGGCTACACCTTC.

This clonotype was counted many times. This chain's CDR3 is CASRGHRGPSNQPQHF. CDR3 in DNA: TGTGCCAGCAGGGGCCATAGGGGCCCAAGCAATCAGCCCCAGCATTTT. The rearrangement links TRBV2 to TRBJ1-5, with a possible D match to TRBD1 (5 bases). This CDR3 is built from 16 residues. CDR1 SNHLY and CDR2 FYNNEI come from the germline V gene. Trimming left V 6 bases short and J 1 base short, with 16 bases between.

In this sample, this clonotype turned up many times. This chain connects TRBV13 to TRBJ1-1, with 8 bases aligning to TRBD1. This CDR3 region has 14 residues. From germline, CDR1 is PRHDT and CDR2 FYEKMQ (reference sequence). V lost 6 bases and J lost 10; bases outside the gene matches: 13. The CDR3 sequence: CASRQGQAERGAFF. CDR3 nucleotide sequence: TGTGCCAGCAGACAGGGACAGGCGGAGCGGGGAGCTTTCTTT.

In this sample, this clonotype turned up many times. The CDR3 is CASSHQEGGYTF. DNA of the CDR3: TGTGCCAGCAGTCACCAAGAAGGTGGCTACACCTTC. The rearrangement links TRBV27 to TRBJ1-2; no definite D call. The CDR3 extends over 12 amino acids. Trimming stripped 5 bases from V and 7 bases from J, with 11 bases between. Per germline, CDR1 MNHEY and CDR2 SMNVEV (reference sequence).